A selection of T cell receptor beta chains follows, all from one sample in a study of blood T cells in healthy people across ages. TCRdb fed the 5' RACE reads into MiXCR, producing one record per CDR3 protein. The sample includes a few hundred thousand distinct CDR3 sequences, over 45% seen only once; the top ten take under 65%. Sequences were obtained from blood. The receptors here all came from a man in his sixties in good health. Both conserved end residues are part of each CDR3. Each record gives: J gene, D gene, CDR3 length, clone size, V gene, CDR3 protein, CDR3 DNA. The D gene is left open where the match is weak. Some rows have no size entry. The others give once, few or many, or a class for an expanded clone.

TRBJ2-5,.,14,.,TRBV18,CASSQDNLKETQYF,TGTGCCAGCTCACAGGACAATTTAAAAGAGACCCAGTACTTC
TRBJ1-2,TRBD1,16,few,TRBV27,CASSSSATGPWVGYTF,TGTGCCAGCAGCTCCTCCGCGACAGGGCCGTGGGTGGGCTACACCTTC
TRBJ2-3,TRBD2,15,few,TRBV7-2,CASSLSSSGRSTQYF,TGTGCCAGCAGCTTATCGAGTAGCGGGAGAAGTACGCAGTATTTT
TRBJ2-5,.,13,once,TRBV6-6,CAGCKVMGETQYF,TGTGCCGGCTGCAAGGTTATGGGGGAGACCCAGTACTTC
TRBJ2-3,TRBD2,17,.,TRBV28,CASSYQLSAGVVDTQYF,TGTGCCAGCAGCTACCAACTCTCGGCGGGAGTAGTAGATACGCAGTATTTT
TRBJ2-3,TRBD2,16,.,TRBV5-1,CASRARGDPSTDTQYF,TGCGCCAGCAGGGCGCGGGGGGACCCTAGCACAGATACGCAGTATTTT
TRBJ2-1,.,13,.,TRBV29-1,CSVEGQPQETQFF,TGCAGCGTTGAGGGGCAGCCCCAAGAGACCCAGTTCTTC
TRBJ1-1,.,14,.,TRBV28,CASCTGAMNTEAFF,TGTGCCAGCTGCACCGGGGCCATGAACACTGAAGCTTTCTTT
TRBJ2-6,.,16,.,TRBV20-1,CSARPGILSGANVLTF,TGCAGTGCTAGACCCGGGATACTCTCTGGGGCCAACGTCCTGACTTTC
TRBJ2-1,.,15,.,TRBV7-8,CASSPNMGSGNEQFF,TGTGCCAGCAGCCCCAACATGGGTTCAGGGAATGAGCAGTTCTTC
TRBJ2-5,TRBD1,14,.,TRBV6-5,CAISRTGYQETQYF,TGTGCCATTTCCCGGACAGGGTACCAAGAGACCCAGTACTTC
TRBJ1-3,TRBD1,15,.,TRBV5-1,CASSQGTGTGNTIYF,TGCGCCAGCAGCCAAGGGACAGGGACTGGAAACACCATATATTTT
TRBJ2-4,TRBD1,12,.,TRBV28,CASSRGQGPQYF,TGTGCCAGCAGTAGGGGACAGGGGCCGCAGTACTTC
TRBJ1-2,TRBD1,12,.,TRBV7-2,CASSLGTGSYTF,TGTGCCAGCAGCCTCGGGACAGGGAGCTACACCTTC
TRBJ1-2,TRBD1,15,few,TRBV11-2,CASSSTGGGWYGYTF,TGTGCCAGCAGCTCGACAGGGGGCGGATGGTATGGCTACACCTTC
TRBJ2-1,.,13,many,TRBV5-1,CASTPLVNNEQFF,TGCGCCAGCACCCCTTTGGTCAACAATGAGCAGTTCTTC
TRBJ2-1,TRBD2,13,.,TRBV6-5,CASSRGVYNEQFF,TGTGCCAGCAGTCGGGGGGTCTACAATGAGCAGTTCTTC
TRBJ2-3,TRBD2,16,few,TRBV7-2,CASSATLAASTDTQYF,TGTGCCAGCAGCGCTACCCTAGCGGCGTCCACAGATACGCAGTATTTT
TRBJ2-3,.,16,.,TRBV12-3/TRBV12-4,CASSSSKSSGTDTQYF,TGTGCCAGCAGTTCCAGCAAATCGTCTGGCACAGATACGCAGTATTTT
TRBJ2-5,.,15,.,TRBV7-3,CASSLSPGLGETQYF,TGTGCCAGCAGCTTAAGCCCGGGACTGGGGGAGACCCAGTACTTC
TRBJ2-7,.,16,.,TRBV2,CASSEGVAEYTYEQYF,TGTGCCAGCAGTGAAGGGGTGGCAGAGTATACCTACGAGCAGTACTTC
TRBJ2-2,TRBD1,16,few,TRBV9,CASSWGTGSDTGELFF,TGTGCCAGCAGCTGGGGGACAGGGAGTGACACCGGGGAGCTGTTTTTT
TRBJ2-5,TRBD2,12,.,TRBV20-1,CSASYSGGTQYF,TGCAGTGCTTCTTATAGCGGGGGGACCCAGTACTTC
TRBJ2-7,.,13,.,TRBV10-3,CASQVSLSYEQYF,TGTGCCTCACAGGTCAGCCTTTCCTACGAGCAGTACTTC
TRBJ2-5,.,13,.,TRBV7-2,CASTPGRDETQYF,TGTGCCAGCACGCCCGGAAGGGACGAGACCCAGTACTTC
TRBJ1-1,.,14,.,TRBV10-3,CAISERQQNTEAFF,TGTGCCATCAGTGAGAGACAGCAGAACACTGAAGCTTTCTTT
TRBJ1-6,.,16,.,TRBV20-1,CSALRPTGQVNSPLHF,TGCAGTGCACTCCGACCGACGGGACAAGTAAATTCACCCCTCCACTTT
TRBJ2-5,.,13,.,TRBV6-2/TRBV6-3,CASSDGPEETQYF,TGTGCCAGCAGTGACGGGCCGGAAGAGACCCAGTACTTC
TRBJ1-2,.,15,.,TRBV29-1,CSVGGGGENSYGYTF,TGCAGCGTCGGGGGTGGGGGGGAAAATAGCTATGGCTACACCTTC
TRBJ2-5,.,15,.,TRBV28,CASSFGPGRVETQYF,TGTGCCAGCAGTTTTGGGCCAGGGAGAGTAGAGACCCAGTACTTC
TRBJ1-1,.,14,.,TRBV12-3/TRBV12-4,CASSLGLRRTEAFF,TGTGCCAGCAGTTTAGGTCTGCGGCGGACTGAAGCTTTCTTT
TRBJ2-7,.,12,.,TRBV29-1,CSAWSQSDEQYF,TGCAGCGCCTGGAGTCAATCGGACGAGCAGTACTTC
TRBJ2-6,TRBD1,17,.,TRBV12-3/TRBV12-4,CASNGQGAFSGANVLTF,TGTGCCAGCAACGGACAGGGGGCCTTCTCTGGGGCCAACGTCCTGACTTTC
TRBJ2-7,TRBD2,13,few,TRBV7-2,CASTRDYRYEQYF,TGTGCCAGCACCCGGGACTATCGCTACGAGCAGTACTTC
TRBJ2-3,.,14,few,TRBV5-1,CASSLDQGTDTQYF,TGCGCCAGCAGCTTGGACCAGGGCACAGATACGCAGTATTTT
TRBJ2-7,.,14,many,TRBV5-1,CASSLQGSKHEQYF,TGCGCCAGCAGCCTCCAGGGGTCAAAGCACGAGCAGTACTTC
TRBJ1-4,TRBD1,16,.,TRBV18,CASSPFGTGSGEKLFF,TGTGCCAGCTCACCGTTTGGGACAGGGAGCGGTGAAAAACTGTTTTTT
TRBJ1-1,.,11,.,TRBV20-1,CSASRQGGAFF,TGCAGTGCTAGTCGGCAGGGAGGCGCTTTCTTT
TRBJ2-3,TRBD1,14,few,TRBV18,CASWTGGGADTQYF,TGTGCCAGCTGGACAGGGGGAGGCGCAGATACGCAGTATTTT
TRBJ2-7,.,12,many,TRBV6-2/TRBV6-3,CASKEGVYEQYF,TGTGCCAGCAAGGAGGGAGTATACGAGCAGTACTTC
TRBJ2-1,.,17,.,TRBV5-6,CASSLALLAGLGNEQFF,TGTGCCAGCAGCTTGGCCCTATTAGCAGGCTTGGGTAATGAGCAGTTCTTC
TRBJ1-1,.,15,few,TRBV6-1,CASSLNPTADTEAFF,TGTGCCAGCAGTCTAAACCCCACTGCGGACACTGAAGCTTTCTTT
TRBJ1-4,.,16,.,TRBV27,CASRYYPGTGNEKLFF,TGTGCCAGCAGATACTACCCCGGGACGGGGAATGAAAAACTGTTTTTT
TRBJ2-3,.,13,.,TRBV20-1,CSASRELTDTQYF,TGCAGTGCTAGCCGGGAGCTCACAGATACGCAGTATTTT
TRBJ1-2,.,16,few,TRBV7-6,CASSLAGCPQYYGYTF,TGTGCCAGCAGCTTAGCGGGGTGTCCCCAATACTATGGCTACACCTTC
TRBJ1-4,.,16,.,TRBV6-2/TRBV6-3,CASSRPTGATNEKLFF,TGTGCCAGCAGCCGGCCCACTGGAGCAACTAATGAAAAACTGTTTTTT
TRBJ1-2,.,15,.,TRBV5-6,CASSLAGRSNYGYTF,TGTGCCAGCAGCTTGGCGGGAAGATCTAACTATGGCTACACCTTC
TRBJ2-1,TRBD2,16,.,TRBV20-1,CSASRIAGGTGNEQFF,TGCAGTGCTAGTCGTATAGCGGGAGGGACGGGAAATGAGCAGTTCTTC
TRBJ2-7,.,15,.,TRBV21-1,CARRSRREGRFEQYF,TGTGCCAGGAGATCCCGACGGGAGGGCCGCTTCGAGCAGTACTTC
TRBJ2-3,.,15,.,TRBV7-2,CASSWPTPSTDTQYF,TGTGCCAGCAGCTGGCCCACACCTAGCACAGATACGCAGTATTTT
TRBJ2-7,TRBD2,14,.,TRBV7-2,CASSPGLAGVGQYF,TGTGCCAGCAGCCCCGGACTAGCGGGAGTGGGGCAGTACTTC
TRBJ2-5,.,16,many,TRBV5-1,CASSPNAGHSLETQYF,TGCGCCAGCAGCCCCAATGCGGGACACTCCCTTGAGACCCAGTACTTC
TRBJ2-6,.,15,few,TRBV20-1,CSGVYLNSGANVLTF,TGCAGTGGAGTCTATCTGAACTCTGGGGCCAACGTCCTGACTTTC
TRBJ2-3,.,14,.,TRBV5-1,CASSLGLVADTQYF,TGCGCCAGCAGCTTGGGACTAGTAGCAGATACGCAGTATTTT
TRBJ1-2,.,12,.,TRBV20-1,CSAIRTPDGYTF,TGCAGTGCTATTCGGACACCTGATGGCTACACCTTC